This T cell receptor (beta chain) appears in the sequencing data of a study of control samples from healthy donors and cancer patients. Clones were read by immunoSEQ multiplex PCR, and TCRdb kept only the in-frame ones, dropping some. The sample has 260,000 or so clones; roughly 80% are singletons. Looked up from germline, CDR1 is LNHDA and CDR2 is SQIVND (reference sequence). This CDR3 is built from 13 residues. The V gene lost 9 bases and the J gene lost 3 bases, with 14 bases spanning the gap. Sequenced input: PBMCs. The sequence was collected from a woman aged 60 to 75 with lung cancer. The chain couples TRBV19 to TRBJ1-2; no clear D gene. This CDR3 reads CASTPSGDYGYTF. CDR3 DNA: TGTGCCAGCACCCCCTCCGGGGACTATGGCTACACCTTC.